The following is a T cell receptor (beta chain) sequence with its context. Its antigen specificity is not known. No base quality information exists; no much larger clone differs at one position. TCRbeta CDR3 regions were amplified from genomic DNA using the immunoSEQ Assay, a bias-controlled multiplex PCR. As for how the authors treated the data: Within the assay, amplification of reference gene primers was used to estimate how many nucleated cells each sample contained. Sequence reads were collapsed and filtered to measure the absolute abundance of every unique TCRbeta CDR3 rearrangement. Productive Simpson clonality was computed per sample as the square root of Simpson's diversity index over productive rearrangements. The clones in this table, taken by TCRdb from immuneACCESS, are in-frame only. Not every clone is retained; where verified, under half of the shortfall comes from an unresolved V gene, and the cause of the rest is unknown. V and J calls and clone size come straight from that table; D and trimming were deduced from the DNA. The sample includes 55,000 to 75,000 clones, with around 82% observed a single time. Of the sample, about 9.1% falls within the top ten clones.

The data originate from a study of blood T cell repertoires in COVID-19 (dated by TCRdb to about 2020). Regarding the complete study: Samples from collaborators originated in the United States, Italy and Spain and spanned both the acute and convalescent phases of COVID-19. The material from the prospective study consisted of cDNA or gDNA derived from T cells, B-cell-depleted T cells, or PBMCs. Samples were obtained from the ongoing ImmuneRACE study (first 160 participants) and from over a thousand subjects provided by 6 global collaborators. Where available, HLA class I and class II types were obtained from metadata supplied by the sample provider rather than from assay-based typing. A de-identified subject ID, COVID-19 status, age in years and sex were almost always included in the sample metadata. The repertoires were released in a freely available public database meant as a resource for research on the immune response to SARS-CoV-2. Deeply sampled blood TCRbeta repertoires from subjects exposed to, actively infected with, or recovered from COVID-19 were included in the dataset.

Findings and caveats that apply to the study as a whole: Clinical and demographic metadata were provided uncurated, with the amount varying by source and participant.

The CDR3, from cysteine to valine, totals 13 residues. Just CDR3 DNA is preserved here, 39 bases in frame from base 1. The V end loses 6 bases and the J end loses 1 base, and a stretch of 10 bases separates them. From the germline V gene, CDR1 is MNHEY and CDR2 is SVGAGI. One collaborating source in Seattle enrolled patients while the patients were actively infected and followed the patients over time throughout the course of disease. Whole blood was collected in K2EDTA tubes by collaborating institutions according to the institutions' own protocols. For TCRbeta analysis, collaborators shipped samples as frozen whole blood, isolated PBMCs, or DNA extracted from either of those sample types.

This chain joins TRBV6-5 to TRBJ2-7; TRBD1 might be the D gene, on 5 matching bases. Sequenced material: peripheral blood. The TCR comes from a man of 80 years or more with COVID-19, enrolled during active disease. The DNA sequence reads TGTGCCAGCAGCACCCCAGGGTCCTACGAGCAGTACGTC. Protein translation: CASSTPGSYEQYV.